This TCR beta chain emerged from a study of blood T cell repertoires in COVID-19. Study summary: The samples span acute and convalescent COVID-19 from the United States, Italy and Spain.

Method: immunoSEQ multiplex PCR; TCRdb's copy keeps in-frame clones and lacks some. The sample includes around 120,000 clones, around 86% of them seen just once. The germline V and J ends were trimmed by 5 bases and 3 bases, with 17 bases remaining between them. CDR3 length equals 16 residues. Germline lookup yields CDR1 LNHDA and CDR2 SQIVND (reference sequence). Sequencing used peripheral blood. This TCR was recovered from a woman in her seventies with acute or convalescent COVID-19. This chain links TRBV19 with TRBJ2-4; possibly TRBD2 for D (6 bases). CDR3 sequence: CASSDYAGRVKNIQYF. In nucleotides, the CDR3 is TGTGCCAGTAGTGATTACGCGGGGCGGGTCAAAAACATTCAGTACTTC.